This T cell receptor beta chain is from a study of blood T cell repertoires in COVID-19. Overall study: Cohort 3 donors were reported recovered after two negative PCRs, clearance, or symptom resolution.

In the original workflow: Amplification of reference gene primers provided the estimated nucleated cell counts. Using immunoSEQ multiplex PCR, the repertoire was profiled, and TCRdb retains in-frame clones only, with some absent. The DNA gave D and trimming, while V, J and clone size come from that table. This sample carries over 110,000 clones, approximately 80% of them seen once, and the ten largest clones take around 3.9%. The V end was cut by 4 bases, the J end by 1 base, with 15 bases between. CDR1 is KGHSH and CDR2 is LQKENI in the germline V gene. The CDR3 runs to 16 residues. The sequenced material came from PBMCs or T cells enriched from blood (not recorded which). This chain joins TRBV18 and TRBJ2-3; D possibly corresponds to TRBD2 (6 bases). The clonotype was recovered from a man aged 50 to 60 in a cohort exposed to, infected with or recovered from COVID-19 (not recorded which). CDR3 sequence: CASSLTRGSGTDTQYF. The DNA for the CDR3 is TGTGCCAGCTCACTCACCCGGGGGAGTGGCACAGATACGCAGTATTTT.